This T cell receptor beta chain is drawn from a study of T-cell reconstitution after alpha-beta-depleted transplantation in children. Molecular barcoding with unique molecular identifiers was used for the TCRbeta library. Each CDR3 protein gets one entry after TCRdb re-called the PCR reads with MiXCR. The sample records more than 200,000 distinct CDR3 sequences, roughly 23% being singletons. CDR1 and CDR2 (germline): SGDLS, YYNGEE. This CDR3 region has 13 residues. V was cut by 0 bases and J by 5 bases, with 9 bases left in between. This clonotype has a count of ten or more. As yet, its antigen is unknown. Study-level results: T-cell numbers and diversity one year post-transplant derived largely from freshly generated T cells. Two months or so post-transplant, alpha-beta T cells reportedly derived from several hundred expanded graft clones. Some patients' high day-60 TCRbeta diversity was traced to surviving recipient T cells and thymic progenitors.

The chain joins TRBV9 to TRBJ2-7; D is uncertain. The source material was PBMCs, sampled before TCRalphabeta/CD19-depleted stem cell transplant. The sequence was collected from a girl between 2 and 10 years old with Fanconi anemia, due to receive a stem cell transplant. The CDR3 coding sequence is TGTGCCAGCAGCGTAGAGGTGTGGGACGAGCAGTACTTC. It encodes CASSVEVWDEQYF.